This TCR beta chain was sequenced during a study of blood T cell repertoires in COVID-19. Across the study: Samples taken during acute and convalescent COVID-19 were collected in the United States, Italy and Spain.

The repertoire was sequenced with immunoSEQ multiplex PCR; TCRdb's copy has only in-frame clones and lacks some. The sample consists of approximately 170,000 clones, less than 85% of them appearing once. Sequencing input: peripheral blood. The receptor was derived from a woman between 50 and 59 years old with acute or convalescent COVID-19.

CDR3 loop: CASSPPGQASNTGELFF. In nucleotides, the CDR3 is TGTGCCAGCTCACCACCTGGACAGGCCTCGAACACCGGGGAGCTGTTTTTT. The chain recombines TRBV18 with TRBJ2-2; 7 nucleotides line up with TRBD1. Germline CDR1 KGHSH, CDR2 LQKENI. The CDR3 runs to 17 residues. After removal of 0 bases from V and 0 bases from J, the junction contained 4 bases not matched to a gene.